These 23 T cell receptor beta chains were sequenced from one sample in a study of blood T cell repertoires in COVID-19 (dated by TCRdb to 2018 to 2021). Library creation used the immunoSEQ multiplex PCR assay. Sourced from immuneACCESS, this table was stored by TCRdb with only in-frame sequences that have V and J called. A share of the clones is absent; for the studies checked, an unresolved V gene accounts for under half, and the remainder has no known explanation. The sample data list more than 60,000 clones, and less than 90% of these were observed just once. The top ten clones comprise 6.3% of the sample. Sequencing was done on a sample of peripheral blood. The receptors originated from an older man with COVID-19, enrolled during active disease.

CDR3 in DNA: TGTGCCAGCAGTAACCGACAGGGGAGGAGTGGCTACACCTTC. Residues: CASSNRQGRSGYTF. The chain carries TRBV2 and TRBJ1-2, with 8 nucleotides matching TRBD1. The germline V gene has CDR1 SNHLY and CDR2 FYNNEI. With V trimmed by 5 bases and J by 7 bases, 9 bases remained unmatched. CDR3 length: 14 amino acids.

The chain recombines TRBV2 with TRBJ2-6; D is ambiguous. The CDR3 has 17 amino acids. The germline V gene encodes CDR1 SNHLY and CDR2 FYNNEI. Deletions cut 6 bases from V and 4 bases from J, with 19 bases between. This CDR3 reads CASRNPDMVLGANVLTF. CDR3 in DNA: TGTGCCAGCAGGAATCCCGACATGGTTCTGGGGGCCAACGTCCTGACTTTC.

The chain employs TRBV6-5 and TRBJ1-1; D remains unclear. Trimming stripped 2 bases from V and 1 base from J, with 5 bases between. The CDR3 sequence is 13 residues long. CDR1 MNHEY and CDR2 SVGAGI come from the germline V gene. In DNA form, the CDR3 reads TGTGCCAGCAGTTACCGTTCGAACACTGAAGCTTTCTTT. Its protein is CASSYRSNTEAFF.

This clone was picked up a small number of times. The chain links TRBV28 to TRBJ2-2; TRBD1 aligns across 8 bases. V trimming: 3 bases; J trimming: 5 bases; junction bases outside the gene matches: 8. There are 16 residues in the CDR3. Germline V lookup: CDR1 MDHEN, CDR2 SYDVKM. CDR3 bases: TGTGCCAGCAGTTTCCTCGGACAGGGTTGGACCGGGGAGCTGTTTTTT. Encoded protein: CASSFLGQGWTGELFF.

V usage is TRBV7-3 and J usage is TRBJ2-3, with D perhaps matching TRBD1 (6 bases). Germline CDR1 is SGHTA and CDR2 is FQGTGA. V was trimmed by 2 bases and J by 5 bases, leaving 11 bases between them. The CDR3 contains 14 residues. The CDR3 DNA sequence: TGTGCCAGCAGCTTAGGGGCAGGGGAAGATACGCAGTATTTT. Translation gives CASSLGAGEDTQYF.

V is TRBV19 and J is TRBJ1-2, with D unresolved. Germline V gene data show CDR1 as LNHDA and CDR2 as SQIVND (reference sequence). The CDR3 is 15 amino acids. V lost 3 bases and J 4 bases, leaving 15 bases between the germline ends. CDR3 DNA sequence: TGTGCCAGTAGTATGGGCAGAGGGAGTCCCTATGGCTACACCTTC. This encodes CASSMGRGSPYGYTF. The whole variable domain, remainder taken from reference TRBV19 and TRBJ1-2, is DGGITQSPKYLFRKEGQNVTLSCEQNLNHDAMYWYRQDPGQGLRLIYYSQIVNDFQKGDIAEGYSVSREKKESFPLTVTSAQKNPTAFYLCASSMGRGSPYGYTFGSGTRLTVV.

V gene TRBV11-3 combines with J gene TRBJ1-1, with no clear D. The CDR3 length is 16 residues. V was clipped by 4 bases and J by 1 base, with 16 bases between them. CDR1 is SGHNT and CDR2 is YENEEA in the germline V gene. The CDR3 sequence: CASSSLPPTTNTEAFF. The CDR3 DNA reads TGTGCCAGCAGCTCCTTACCACCGACTACGAACACTGAAGCTTTCTTT.

The chain employs TRBV28 and TRBJ1-5, with D possibly TRBD1 on 6 matching bases. This CDR3 has 12 amino acids. Germline CDR1 MDHEN, CDR2 SYDVKM. V was cut by 8 bases and J by 4 bases, with 9 bases left in between. CDR3 DNA sequence: TGTGCCAGCCTACAGGGAAATCAGCCCCAGCATTTT. This codes for CASLQGNQPQHF.

The chain recombines TRBV6-4 with TRBJ2-7, with D maybe TRBD2 (6 bases). Trimming pared 7 bases from V and 2 bases from J, leaving 12 bases between. Looked up from germline, CDR1 is MRHNA and CDR2 is SNTAGT. CDR3 length equals 13 residues. The CDR3 DNA reads TGTGCCAGCAAACGGGGGTTCCCCTACGAGCAGTACTTC. It codes for CASKRGFPYEQYF.

This rearrangement joins TRBV7-2 to TRBJ1-5; 10 positions match TRBD1. Germline-derived CDR1 and CDR2 are SGHTA and FQGNSA. This CDR3 region has 15 residues. The V segment lost 4 bases and the J segment 7 bases; nucleotides outside the gene matches: 7. The CDR3 region has the DNA TGTGCCAGCAGCTCGACAGGGGGCATGCGGCAGCCCCAGCATTTT. Protein sequence: CASSSTGGMRQPQHF.

This sequence joins TRBV19 and TRBJ1-5; tentatively, D is TRBD1 (6 bases). CDR3 length: 13 residues. V lost 8 bases to trimming and J lost 5 bases, with 13 bases between them. The germline CDR1 and CDR2 sequences are LNHDA and SQIVND (reference sequence). The CDR3 region is CASVQGRDQPQHF. For the CDR3, the DNA is TGTGCCAGTGTACAGGGAAGGGATCAGCCCCAGCATTTT.

The chain is built from TRBV19 and TRBJ1-4; 7 nucleotides match TRBD1. Germline CDR1 is LNHDA and CDR2 is SQIVND (reference sequence). V lost 6 bases, J lost 0 bases, and 4 bases stayed unmatched. The CDR3 has 15 residues. The CDR3 DNA reads as TGTGCCAGTAGCCGGGACAGAGCAACTAATGAAAAACTGTTTTTT. This codes for CASSRDRATNEKLFF.

The V and J genes are TRBV7-3 and TRBJ2-5, with TRBD1 as a possible D gene (6 bases). CDR3 length: 14 amino acids. CDR1 and CDR2 from the germline V gene are SGHTA and FQGTGA. V gave up 0 bases and J gave up 2 bases, with 7 bases separating them. The CDR3 nucleotides are TGTGCCAGCAGCTTAACAGGGGGTCAAGAGACCCAGTACTTC. Encoded protein: CASSLTGGQETQYF.

This chain uses TRBV9 with TRBJ1-4; 9 bases align to TRBD1. Germline V gene lookup returns CDR1 SGDLS and CDR2 YYNGEE. V lost 3 bases, J lost 7 bases, and 10 bases stayed unmatched. The CDR3 is 16 residues long. CDR3 residues: CASSERAGTGSEKLFF. The CDR3 DNA reads TGTGCCAGCAGCGAGAGAGCCGGGACAGGGAGTGAAAAACTGTTTTTT.

The CDR3 DNA reads as TGTGCCAGCAGCTGGCAGGGGACGCCCAATGAAAAACTGTTTTTT. It codes for CASSWQGTPNEKLFF. The genes are TRBV7-2 and TRBJ1-4; possibly TRBD1 for D (6 bases). Trimming pared 4 bases from V and 5 bases from J, leaving 14 bases between. CDR3 size: 15 residues. Germline CDR1 is SGHTA and CDR2 is FQGNSA.

This clone has only one observation. The gene calls are TRBV5-1 and TRBJ1-6; D gene ambiguous. Germline lookup yields CDR1 SGHRS and CDR2 YFSETQ. With 0 bases removed from V and 6 bases from J, the gap between germline ends came to 16 bases. This CDR3 region has 17 residues. CDR3 coding DNA: TGCGCCAGCAGCTTGGATTTCGGGATGGACTCTAATTCACCCCTCCACTTT. The encoded protein is CASSLDFGMDSNSPLHF. Looking up the rest from reference TRBV5-1 and TRBJ1-6 gives the full variable domain: KAGVTQTPRYLIKTRGQQVTLSCSPISGHRSVSWYQQTPGQGLQFLFEYFSETQRNKGNFPGRFSGRQFSNSRSEMNVSTLELGDSALYLCASSLDFGMDSNSPLHFGNGTRLTVT.

This clone was seen a handful of times. This chain links TRBV20-1 with TRBJ1-6; a weak D match, TRBD1 (6 bases). Trimming pared 3 bases from V and 7 bases from J, leaving 7 bases between. The CDR3 consists of 12 residues. Germline lookup yields CDR1 DFQATT and CDR2 SNEGSKA (reference sequence). CDR3 amino acids: CSASQGNSPLHF. Written as DNA, the CDR3 is TGCAGTGCTAGTCAGGGGAATTCACCCCTCCACTTT.

This chain uses TRBV5-8 with TRBJ2-7; tentative D call: TRBD1 (5 bases). The CDR3 length is 14 residues. CDR1 and CDR2 (germline): SGHTS, YDEGEE. V lost 3 bases, J lost 6 bases, and 16 bases lay in between. CDR3 sequence (DNA): TGTGCCAGCAGCTCACCTCCTAACAGGATCGAGCAGTACTTC. This sequence encodes CASSSPPNRIEQYF. Variable domain in full (rest from reference TRBV5-8 and TRBJ2-7): EAGVTQSPTHLIKTRGQQATLRCSPISGHTSVYWYQQALGLGLQFLLWYDEGEERNRGNFPPRFSGRQFPNYSSELNVNALELEDSALYLCASSSPPNRIEQYFGPGTRLTVT.

The chain is built from TRBV2 and TRBJ2-2; the match to TRBD2 covers 7 bases. Germline loops: CDR1 SNHLY, CDR2 FYNNEI. This CDR3 comprises 14 residues. Losses at the gene ends were 9 bases for V and 6 bases for J; bases not matched to a gene: 10. Here the CDR3 reads CASGLVAGAGELFF. DNA for the CDR3: TGTGCCAGTGGGTTGGTGGCGGGGGCCGGGGAGCTGTTTTTT.

The chain recombines TRBV5-1 with TRBJ1-1; D not resolved. Trimming stripped 5 bases from V and 6 bases from J, with 17 bases between. Germline lookup yields CDR1 SGHRS and CDR2 YFSETQ. This CDR3 has 14 amino acids. CDR3 in amino acids: CASRIQPTDPEAFF. The CDR3 coding sequence is TGCGCCAGCAGAATACAGCCAACCGACCCTGAAGCTTTCTTT.

This CDR3 reads CASSVGDYDGYTF. The CDR3 bases are TGTGCCAGCAGCGTAGGGGACTACGATGGCTACACCTTC. The rearrangement links TRBV9 to TRBJ1-2; D is possibly TRBD1 (5 bases). The CDR3 contains 13 residues. CDR1 SGDLS and CDR2 YYNGEE come from the germline V gene. Trimming shortened V by 0 bases and J by 6 bases, and 9 bases separated the two germline ends.

There are a few counts of this clone. CDR3 loop: CASSFSRNTGELFF. As DNA, the CDR3 is TGTGCCAGCAGCTTCTCCAGGAACACCGGGGAGCTGTTTTTT. V usage is TRBV7-8 and J usage is TRBJ2-2; D unclear. Germline CDR1 SGHVS, CDR2 FQNEAQ. Trimming cost V 3 bases and J 1 base, with 6 bases left between them. The CDR3 runs to 14 residues.

The V gene is TRBV5-8, the J gene TRBJ1-1; D unclear. V was cut by 4 bases and J by 3 bases, with 19 bases left in between. The CDR3 is 16 amino acids. Germline assignment: CDR1 SGHTS and CDR2 YDEGEE. The DNA for the CDR3 is TGTGCCAGCAGCCAATTGTCCACATTGGAGGACACTGAAGCTTTCTTT. It is translated as CASSQLSTLEDTEAFF.